These 3 T cell receptor beta chains originate from one sample sequenced in a study of T cell changes during pregnancy in multiple sclerosis. TCRdb's table, derived via immunoSEQ multiplex PCR, lists solely in-frame clones and lacks some. Here the sample spans 65,000 to 90,000 clones, 80% to 95% being singletons. The specimen comprised peripheral blood, sampled in the second trimester of pregnancy. Receptors were obtained from a female donor with multiple sclerosis, enrolled in a pregnancy study.

The chain couples TRBV7-5 to TRBJ1-1; the table's D call of TRBD1 was not tested on the DNA. TRBV7-5 is listed as a pseudogene. The CDR3 totals 14 residues. The chain's CDR3 is CARSPRQGHTEAFF. The CDR3 DNA is TGTGCCAGAAGCCCGAGGCAGGGCCACACTGAAGCTTTCTTT.

This clone was detected only once. This sequence joins TRBV28 and TRBJ1-6; weak D call: TRBD1 (5 bases). The CDR3 has 19 amino acids. Germline values: CDR1 MDHEN, CDR2 SYDVKM. Trimming took off 0 bases at V and 2 bases at J, with 17 bases between the two ends. As DNA, the CDR3 is TGTGCCAGCAGTTTATGGGGAGGGGCTGGTCTTACCTATAATTCACCCCTCCACTTT. It codes for CASSLWGGAGLTYNSPLHF.

A single count supports this clone. The chain combines TRBV5-4 with TRBJ1-6; TRBD1 aligns across 7 bases. The CDR3 loop spans 15 amino acids. After removal of 0 bases from V and 4 bases from J, the junction contained 1 base not matched to a gene. CDR1 and CDR2 from the germline V gene are SGHNT and YYREEE (reference sequence). The CDR3, as DNA: TGTGCCAGCAGCTTGGGACAGGGATATAATTCACCCCTCCACTTT. It encodes CASSLGQGYNSPLHF.